This T cell receptor delta chain was captured in a study of DNA immune sequencing with unique molecular identifiers. Study at large: The sample holds FACS-enriched γδ T cells from PBMC. Inputs: 95 to 100 ng DNA from enriched γδ cells, 0.9 to 1 ug from non-enriched PBMCs.

The germline V gene encodes CDR1 TSWWSYY and CDR2 QGS. Trimming shortened V by 6 bases and J by 3 bases, and 8 bases separated the two germline ends. CDR3 size: 12 residues. This clone was counted ten times or more. The antigen is unknown. All 8 TRDV and 4 TRDJ genes were targeted in 32-plex amplification of genomic DNA. Adapter PCR followed around 3 barcoding PCR cycles that attached a 12-nucleotide UMI. TCRdb re-analyzed the multiplex PCR reads via CATT. The data show several thousand delta-chain clones, 10% to 15% seen once. Study-wide results and caveats: TRD sequences lacking matching primers are not detectable by this approach. The most frequent TRD pairing among healthy donor clonotypes was TRDV2-TRDJ1.

The receptor was derived from a human donor in good health. This chain joins TRDV1 and TRDJ1; no definite D call. The specimen was gamma-delta T cells enriched from blood buffy coat, or unenriched PBMCs (not recorded which). The CDR3 coding sequence is TGTGCTCTTGGTACCTTTTCCGATAAACTCATCTTT. Translating gives CALGTFSDKLIF.